The following is a T cell receptor (beta chain) sequence with its context. The entry originates in a study of blood T cell repertoires in COVID-19. Study-wide context: Samples representing acute and convalescent COVID-19 were sourced from the United States, Italy and Spain. Nucleic acid was either cDNA or gDNA, and it came from T cells, B-cell-depleted T cells, or PBMCs.

After removal of 6 bases from V and 4 bases from J, the junction contained 13 bases not matched to a gene. Germline CDR1 reads SQVTM; CDR2 reads ANQGSEA. This CDR3 is built from 16 residues. Data came from immunoSEQ multiplex PCR; TCRdb stores just in-frame clones and leaves some out. The table has 150,000 or so clones, 85% seen once; the top ten hold 2.5% to 4%. The J gene is TRBJ1-2, the V gene TRBV29-1, with 11 nucleotides matching TRBD1. The origin of this receptor is a human donor with acute or convalescent COVID-19. The donor label of this sample is uncertain. The sample comprised peripheral blood. This CDR3 reads CSVDRTGGGWGYGYTF. CDR3 sequence (DNA): TGCAGCGTGGACAGGACAGGGGGCGGGTGGGGCTATGGCTACACCTTC.